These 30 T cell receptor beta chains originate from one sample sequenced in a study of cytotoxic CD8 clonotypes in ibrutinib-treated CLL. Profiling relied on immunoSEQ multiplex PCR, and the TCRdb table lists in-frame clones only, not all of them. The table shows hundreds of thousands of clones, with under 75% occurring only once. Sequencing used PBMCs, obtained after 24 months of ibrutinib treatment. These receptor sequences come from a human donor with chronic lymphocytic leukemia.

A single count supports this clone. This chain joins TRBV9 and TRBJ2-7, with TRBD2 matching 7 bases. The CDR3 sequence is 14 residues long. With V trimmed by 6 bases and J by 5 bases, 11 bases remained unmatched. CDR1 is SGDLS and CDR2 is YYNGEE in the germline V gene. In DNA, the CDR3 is TGTGCCAGCACCCCAGAACTAGCGAGGAACGAGCAGTACTTC. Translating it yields CASTPELARNEQYF.

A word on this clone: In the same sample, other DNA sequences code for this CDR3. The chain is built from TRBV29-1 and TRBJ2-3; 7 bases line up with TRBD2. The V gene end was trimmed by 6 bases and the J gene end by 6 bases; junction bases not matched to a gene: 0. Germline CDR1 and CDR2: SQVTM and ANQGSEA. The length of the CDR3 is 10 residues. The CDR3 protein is CSVGGDTQYF. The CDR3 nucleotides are TGCAGCGTGGGGGGGGATACGCAGTATTTT.

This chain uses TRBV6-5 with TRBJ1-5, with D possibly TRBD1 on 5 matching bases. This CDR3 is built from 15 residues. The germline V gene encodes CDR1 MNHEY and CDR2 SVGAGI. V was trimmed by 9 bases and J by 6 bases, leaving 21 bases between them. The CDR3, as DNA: TGTGCCAGTCAACAGAATGCAGGGAACGGTCAGCCCCAGCATTTT. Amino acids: CASQQNAGNGQPQHF.

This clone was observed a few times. CDR3 bases: TGTGCCAGCAGCCTTAGCGGGGTCCCCTACGAGCAGTACTTC. It specifies CASSLSGVPYEQYF. The chain combines TRBV13 with TRBJ2-7; 8 bases are a match to TRBD2. The CDR3 is 14 residues long. The germline gives CDR1 PRHDT, CDR2 FYEKMQ (reference sequence). The ends lost 5 bases at V and 2 bases at J; junction bases unmatched: 5. Full variable domain (outside the CDR3, taken from reference TRBV13 and TRBJ2-7): AAGVIQSPRHLIKEKRETATLKCYPIPRHDTVYWYQQGPGQDPQFLISFYEKMQSDKGSIPDRFSAQQFSDYHSELNMSSLELGDSALYFCASSLSGVPYEQYFGPGTRLTVT.

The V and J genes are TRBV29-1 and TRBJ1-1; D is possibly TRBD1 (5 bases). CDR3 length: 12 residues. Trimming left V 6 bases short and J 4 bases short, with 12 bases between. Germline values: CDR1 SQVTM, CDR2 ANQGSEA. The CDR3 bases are TGCAGCGTCAAAGGTAGGGGCACTGAAGCTTTCTTT. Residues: CSVKGRGTEAFF.

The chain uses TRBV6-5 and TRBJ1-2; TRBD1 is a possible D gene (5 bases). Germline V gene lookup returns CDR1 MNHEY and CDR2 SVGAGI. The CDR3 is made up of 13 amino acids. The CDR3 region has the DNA TGTGCTATACGGGACCCCACTACAGATGGCTACACCTTC. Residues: CAIRDPTTDGYTF.

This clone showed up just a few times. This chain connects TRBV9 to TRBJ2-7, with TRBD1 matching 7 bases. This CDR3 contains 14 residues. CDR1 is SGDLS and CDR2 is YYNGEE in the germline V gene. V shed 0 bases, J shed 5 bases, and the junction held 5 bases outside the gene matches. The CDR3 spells CASSVGRGLDEQYF. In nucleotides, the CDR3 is TGTGCCAGCAGCGTAGGTAGGGGGCTCGACGAGCAGTACTTC.

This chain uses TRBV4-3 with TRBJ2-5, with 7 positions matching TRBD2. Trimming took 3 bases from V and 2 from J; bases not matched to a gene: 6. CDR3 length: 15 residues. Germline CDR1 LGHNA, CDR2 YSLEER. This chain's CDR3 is CASSQGLADQETQYF. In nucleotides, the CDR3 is TGCGCCAGCAGCCAGGGGCTAGCGGATCAAGAGACCCAGTACTTC.

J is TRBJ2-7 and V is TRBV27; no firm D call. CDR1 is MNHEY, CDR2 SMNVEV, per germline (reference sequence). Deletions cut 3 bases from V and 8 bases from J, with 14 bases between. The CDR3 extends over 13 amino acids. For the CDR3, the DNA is TGTGCCAGCAGTTTTGAAGGGTCGGCGAAGCAGTACTTC. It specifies CASSFEGSAKQYF.

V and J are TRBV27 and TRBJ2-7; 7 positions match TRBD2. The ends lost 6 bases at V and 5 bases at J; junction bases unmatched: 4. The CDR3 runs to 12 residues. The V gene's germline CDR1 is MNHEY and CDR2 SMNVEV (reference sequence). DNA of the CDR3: TGTGCCAGCAGATCGGCGGGGGACGAGCAGTACTTC. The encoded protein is CASRSAGDEQYF.

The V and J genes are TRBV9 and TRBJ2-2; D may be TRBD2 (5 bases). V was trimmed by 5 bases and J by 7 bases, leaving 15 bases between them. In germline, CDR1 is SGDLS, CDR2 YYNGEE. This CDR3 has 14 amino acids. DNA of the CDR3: TGTGCCAGCAGAAGAAAAGGACGGGGCGGGGAGCTGTTTTTT. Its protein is CASRRKGRGGELFF.

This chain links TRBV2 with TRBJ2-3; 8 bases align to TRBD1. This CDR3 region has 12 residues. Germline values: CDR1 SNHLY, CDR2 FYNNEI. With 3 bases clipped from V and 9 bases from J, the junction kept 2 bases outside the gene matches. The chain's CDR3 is CASSDYRGTQYF. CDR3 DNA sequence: TGTGCCAGCAGTGACTACAGGGGGACGCAGTATTTT.

This CDR3 reads CASSQPDRGLYTF. CDR3 DNA: TGTGCCAGCAGCCAACCGGACAGGGGGCTCTACACCTTC. The genes are TRBV4-2 and TRBJ1-2; 11 nucleotides agree with TRBD1. V lost 2 bases to trimming and J lost 10 bases; unmatched junction nucleotides: 3. This CDR3 is built from 13 residues. CDR1 and CDR2 from the germline V gene are LGHNA and YNFKEQ.

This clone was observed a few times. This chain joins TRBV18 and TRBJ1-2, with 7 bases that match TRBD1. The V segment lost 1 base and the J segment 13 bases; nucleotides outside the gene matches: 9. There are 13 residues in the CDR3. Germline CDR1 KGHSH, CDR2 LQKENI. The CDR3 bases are TGTGCCAGCTCACCACTCCGACAGGGCGAGGCCACCTTC. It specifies CASSPLRQGEATF.

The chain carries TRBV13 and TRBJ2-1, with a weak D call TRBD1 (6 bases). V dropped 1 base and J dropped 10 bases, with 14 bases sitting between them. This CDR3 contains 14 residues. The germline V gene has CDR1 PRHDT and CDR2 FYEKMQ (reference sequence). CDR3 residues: CASSLELGGGEQFF. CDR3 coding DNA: TGTGCCAGCAGCTTAGAACTAGGGGGTGGGGAGCAGTTCTTC.

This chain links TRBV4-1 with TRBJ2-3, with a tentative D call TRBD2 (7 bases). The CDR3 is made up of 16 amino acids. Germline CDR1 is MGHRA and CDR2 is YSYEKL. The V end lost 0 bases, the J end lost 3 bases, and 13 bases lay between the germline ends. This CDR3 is CASSQEGGRMTDTQYF. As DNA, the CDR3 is TGCGCCAGCAGCCAAGAGGGGGGGCGAATGACAGATACGCAGTATTTT.

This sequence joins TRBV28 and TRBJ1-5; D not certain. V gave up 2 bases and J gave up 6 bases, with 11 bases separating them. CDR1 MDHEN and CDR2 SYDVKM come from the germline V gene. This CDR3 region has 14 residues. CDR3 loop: CASSLAREGQPQHF. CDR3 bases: TGTGCCAGCAGTTTAGCGAGGGAGGGTCAGCCCCAGCATTTT.

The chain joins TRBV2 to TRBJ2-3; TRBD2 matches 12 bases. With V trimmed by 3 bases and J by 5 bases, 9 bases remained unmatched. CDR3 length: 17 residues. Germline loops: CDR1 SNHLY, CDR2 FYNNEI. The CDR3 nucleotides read TGTGCCAGCAGTGATTTGCGACTAGCGGGAGATGGAGATACGCAGTATTTT. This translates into CASSDLRLAGDGDTQYF.

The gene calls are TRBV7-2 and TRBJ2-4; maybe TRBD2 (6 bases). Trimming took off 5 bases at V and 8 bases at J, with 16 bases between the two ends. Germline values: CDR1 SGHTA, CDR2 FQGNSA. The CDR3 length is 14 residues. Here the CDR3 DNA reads TGTGCCAGCAGCCGAGACACCTCGGGGGACATTCAGTACTTC. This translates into CASSRDTSGDIQYF.

In nucleotides, the CDR3 is TGTGCCAGCTCACCGGGACAGGGGACCTACAATGAGCAGTTCTTC. It translates to CASSPGQGTYNEQFF. V gene TRBV18 combines with J gene TRBJ2-1; TRBD1 matches at 10 bases. Germline trimming cut 3 bases from V and 2 bases from J; bases unmatched to any gene: 1. The CDR3 runs to 15 residues. The germline gives CDR1 KGHSH, CDR2 LQKENI.

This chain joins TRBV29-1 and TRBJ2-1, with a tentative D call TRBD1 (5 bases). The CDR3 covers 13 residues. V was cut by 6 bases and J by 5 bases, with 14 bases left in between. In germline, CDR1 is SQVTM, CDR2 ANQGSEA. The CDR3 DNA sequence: TGCAGCGTGGGGAAAACAGGAGACAATGAGCAGTTCTTC. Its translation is CSVGKTGDNEQFF.

The CDR3: CASSLRGVDIPNPYEQYF. CDR3 nucleotide sequence: TGTGCCAGCAGCTTAAGGGGGGTCGACATTCCTAACCCATACGAGCAGTACTTC. V and J are TRBV11-2 and TRBJ2-7, with D perhaps matching TRBD1 or TRBD2 (6 bases each). The CDR3 totals 18 residues. The V gene lost 2 bases and the J gene lost 4 bases, with 24 bases spanning the gap. Per germline, CDR1 SGHAT and CDR2 FQNNGV.

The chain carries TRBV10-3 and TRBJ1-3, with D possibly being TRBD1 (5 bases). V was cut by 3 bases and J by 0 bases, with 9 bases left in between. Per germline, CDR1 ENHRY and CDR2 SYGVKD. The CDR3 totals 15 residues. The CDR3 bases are TGTGCCATCAGTGATGACAGAAGCTCTGGAAACACCATATATTTT. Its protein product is CAISDDRSSGNTIYF.

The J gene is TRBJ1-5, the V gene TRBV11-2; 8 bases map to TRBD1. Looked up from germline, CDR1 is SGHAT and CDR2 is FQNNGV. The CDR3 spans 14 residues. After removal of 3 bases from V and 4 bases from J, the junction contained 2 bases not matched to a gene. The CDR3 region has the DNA TGTGCCAGCAGCTTTGGGGACAGGAATCAGCCCCAGCATTTT. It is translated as CASSFGDRNQPQHF.

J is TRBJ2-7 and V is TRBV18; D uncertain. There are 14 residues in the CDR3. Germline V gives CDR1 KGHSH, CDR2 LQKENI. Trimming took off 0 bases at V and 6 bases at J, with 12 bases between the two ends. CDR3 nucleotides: TGTGCCAGCTCACCACCGGCGTCAGGTGTCGAGCAGTACTTC. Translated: CASSPPASGVEQYF.

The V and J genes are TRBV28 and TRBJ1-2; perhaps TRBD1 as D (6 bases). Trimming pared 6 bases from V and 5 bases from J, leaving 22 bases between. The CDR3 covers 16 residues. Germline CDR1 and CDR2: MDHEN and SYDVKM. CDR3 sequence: CASRVTQGVGLYGYTF. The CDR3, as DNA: TGTGCCAGCAGGGTAACACAGGGCGTAGGTTTGTATGGCTACACCTTC.

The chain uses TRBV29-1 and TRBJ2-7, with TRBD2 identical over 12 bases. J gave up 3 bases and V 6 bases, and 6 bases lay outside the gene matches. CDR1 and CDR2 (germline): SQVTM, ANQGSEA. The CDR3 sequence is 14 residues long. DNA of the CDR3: TGCAGCGTCGAGCTAGCGGGAGGGAACTACGAGCAGTACTTC. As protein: CSVELAGGNYEQYF.

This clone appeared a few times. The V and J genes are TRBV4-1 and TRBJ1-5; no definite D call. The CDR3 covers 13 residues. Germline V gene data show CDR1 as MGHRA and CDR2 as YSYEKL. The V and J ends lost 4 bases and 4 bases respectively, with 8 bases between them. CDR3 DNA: TGCGCCAGCAGCCTTCAAGATAATCAGCCCCAGCATTTT. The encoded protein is CASSLQDNQPQHF.

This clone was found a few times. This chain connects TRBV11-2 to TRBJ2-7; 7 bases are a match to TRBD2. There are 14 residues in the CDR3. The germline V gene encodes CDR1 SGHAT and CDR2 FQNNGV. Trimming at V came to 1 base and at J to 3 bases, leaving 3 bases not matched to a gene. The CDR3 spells CASSLGAGVYEQYF. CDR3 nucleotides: TGTGCCAGCAGCTTAGGGGCGGGAGTCTACGAGCAGTACTTC.

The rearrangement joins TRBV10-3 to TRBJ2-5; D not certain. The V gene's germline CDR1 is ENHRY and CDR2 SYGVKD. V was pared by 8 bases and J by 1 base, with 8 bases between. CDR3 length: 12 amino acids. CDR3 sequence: CAIDDGQETQYF. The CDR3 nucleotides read TGTGCCATCGACGACGGCCAAGAGACCCAGTACTTC.